This note documents a single TCR beta chain sequence. Antigen specificity is unknown. With a much larger clone just one base away, this may be a read error. The library came from three nested PCR rounds adapted from ARM-PCR protocols. TCRdb independently ran MiXCR on the multiplex PCR reads; one entry per CDR3 protein. The sample includes 65,000 to 75,000 distinct CDR3 sequences, around 78% of them seen just once. The template was RNA from unsorted bulk tissue. The CDR3 has 13 amino acids. Trimming removed 3 bases from V and 8 bases from J, with 13 bases in between. From germline, CDR1 is MDHEN and CDR2 SYDVKM. The data belong to a study of tumor and adjacent non-tumor tissue in lung cancer. Regarding the study as a whole: Higher tumor TCR diversity was associated with shorter survival. Significantly higher TCR diversity was found in tumor than normal lung.

V usage is TRBV28 and J usage is TRBJ1-2; possibly TRBD1 for D (5 bases). The source of this sequence is a man between 60 and 70 years old with non-small cell lung cancer. Sequences were obtained from lung tumor tissue. CDR3 coding DNA: TGTGCCAGCAGTTTCTACAGGACAATCGGCTACACCTTC. This encodes CASSFYRTIGYTF.